These T cell receptor beta chains were read from a single sample in a study of beta chain features in type 1 diabetes. TCRdb's table, derived via immunoSEQ multiplex PCR, lists solely in-frame clones and lacks some. The sample contains more than 130,000 clones, about 7% of which appear only once. Sequenced: central memory CD4+ T cells from blood. All receptors derive from a woman in her thirties in good health. CDR3s include the opening cysteine and the closing phenylalanine or tryptophan. A D gene is named only where the DNA matches it firmly. Size values are once, few and many counts, or a class for expanded clones, and some rows have none.

>TRBD2|TRBV7-3|TRBJ2-4|.
TGTGCCAGCAGCCCTTCTGGACTAGCGGGAGTTGGAAACATTCAGTACTTC
CASSPSGLAGVGNIQYF
>.|TRBV28|TRBJ2-5|.
TGTGCCAGCAGTTTAGTGAGTAAAGAGACCCAGTACTTC
CASSLVSKETQYF
>.|TRBV5-1|TRBJ1-1|few
TGCGCCAGCAGCTGGGAGGGGTTAGAAGCTTTCTTT
CASSWEGLEAFF
>.|TRBV7-2|TRBJ2-5|few
TGTGCCAGCAGCTTATCCAAAGAGACCCAGTACTTC
CASSLSKETQYF
>TRBD1|TRBV7-9|TRBJ1-4|many
TGTGCCAGCAGCCCTGGACAGGGCACTAATGAAAAACTGTTTTTT
CASSPGQGTNEKLFF
>TRBD2|TRBV27|TRBJ2-1|few
TGTGCCAGCAGTCTGACTAGCGGGAGGGTCCATGAGCAGTTCTTC
CASSLTSGRVHEQFF
>.|TRBV23-1|TRBJ2-7|.
TGCGCCAGCAGCCAAGACCCCATGGGGATCACAGGATCCTCCTACGAGCAGTACTTC
CASSQDPMGITGSSYEQYF
>.|TRBV4-3|TRBJ1-5|many
TGCGCCAGCAGCCAAGATGGCAGCAATCAGCCCCAGCATTTT
CASSQDGSNQPQHF
>TRBD2|TRBV18|TRBJ2-5|few
TGTGCCAGCTCAAAGAGATCGGCGGGAGTTATAGAGACCCAGTACTTC
CASSKRSAGVIETQYF
>TRBD2|TRBV4-2|TRBJ2-3|.
TGTGCCAGCAGCCCTCGGGGACTAGTGGAAGATACGCAGTATTTT
CASSPRGLVEDTQYF
>TRBD2|TRBV13|TRBJ2-4|.
TGTGCCAGCAACCAACTAGCGGTAGCCAAAAACATTCAGTACTTC
CASNQLAVAKNIQYF
>TRBD2|TRBV5-1|TRBJ2-5|few
TGCGCCAGCAGCTTGACTAGCGGGATTGAGACCCAGTACTTC
CASSLTSGIETQYF
>TRBD2|TRBV2|TRBJ2-1|few
TGTGCCAGCAGTGAAATAAGCGGGAGGGCTAATGAGCAGTTCTTC
CASSEISGRANEQFF
>.|TRBV7-2|TRBJ1-1|.
TGTGCCAGCAGCACCCAGACAGACACTGAAGCTTTCTTT
CASSTQTDTEAFF
>.|TRBV6-5|TRBJ2-7|few
TGTGCCAGCAGTTACTCCCACCGGAGCTCCTACGAGCAGTACTTC
CASSYSHRSSYEQYF
>TRBD2|TRBV19|TRBJ2-5|few
TGTGCCAGTAGTACGGAACACAATCTAGCGGGAGCGGAGACCCAGTACTTC
CASSTEHNLAGAETQYF
>.|TRBV28|TRBJ1-5|.
TGTGCCAGCAGTTTTCGTACAGCCGTAAGCAATCAGCCCCAGCATTTT
CASSFRTAVSNQPQHF
>.|TRBV19|TRBJ2-3|.
TGTGCCAGTAGTATAGATGCGGCAGATACGCAGTATTTT
CASSIDAADTQYF
>.|TRBV7-2|TRBJ2-1|.
TGTGCCAGCAGCTTAGCGACGGACTTCGAGCAGTTCTTC
CASSLATDFEQFF
>.|TRBV6-6|TRBJ2-3|few
TGTGCCAGCAGTTACCCTCCTAGTGGTTCTCCAGATACGCAGTATTTT
CASSYPPSGSPDTQYF
>TRBD1|TRBV28|TRBJ1-5|.
TGTGCCAGCAGCACAGGGGATCAGCCCCAGCATTTT
CASSTGDQPQHF
>TRBD2|TRBV7-3|TRBJ2-1|.
TGTGCCAGCAGTGCTAGCGGGGCCTCAAATGAGCAGTTCTTC
CASSASGASNEQFF
>TRBD2|TRBV7-2|TRBJ2-7|few
TGTGCCAGCAGCCGCTTTAGCGGGAGTGGGAACGAGCAGTACTTC
CASSRFSGSGNEQYF
>.|TRBV4-2|TRBJ2-5|few
TGTGCCAGCAGCCAAGGGCTAGGGAGCGAGACCCAGTACTTC
CASSQGLGSETQYF
>.|TRBV28|TRBJ2-1|.
TGTGCCAGCAGTTTAACCCACTGGAGCCGGAATGAGCAGTTCTTC
CASSLTHWSRNEQFF
>TRBD1|TRBV19|TRBJ2-7|many
TGTGCCAGTAGTCACAGGGGATCCTACGAGCAGTACTTC
CASSHRGSYEQYF
>TRBD2|TRBV5-5|TRBJ2-1|.
TGTGCCAGCAGTCTAGCGGTTTCCACCTACAATGAGCAGTTCTTC
CASSLAVSTYNEQFF
>TRBD1|TRBV28|TRBJ1-2|.
TGTGCCAGCGATAGCAGGGGGCCCTCGGACTTC
CASDSRGPSDF
>TRBD2|TRBV4-1|TRBJ2-3|many
TGCGCCAGCAGCCAAGGACCGGGAGGACACAATACGCAGTATTTT
CASSQGPGGHNTQYF
>.|TRBV18|TRBJ1-1|.
TGTGCCAGCTCACCACCGTCTTTGAGGCGCGCTGAAGCTTTCTTT
CASSPPSLRRAEAFF
>.|TRBV28|TRBJ2-6|few
TGTGCCAGCAGCCCGGACTCCTCTGGGGCCAACGTCCTGACTTTC
CASSPDSSGANVLTF
>TRBD2|TRBV4-3|TRBJ2-3|.
TGCGCCAGCAGCAAGGGACTAGCGGAATACACAGATACGCAGTATTTT
CASSKGLAEYTDTQYF
>.|TRBV27|TRBJ2-1|.
TGTGCCAGCAGAGGGCTTTGGGGCGGGACCAATGAGCAGTTCTTC
CASRGLWGGTNEQFF
>.|TRBV7-9|TRBJ1-3|.
TGTGCCAGCAGCCCCAGGAACTCTGGAAACACCATATATTTT
CASSPRNSGNTIYF
>.|TRBV14|TRBJ1-3|.
TGTGCCAGCAGCCAAGTAGTGGGAGCCTCTGGAAACACCATATATTTT
CASSQVVGASGNTIYF
>TRBD1|TRBV18|TRBJ2-7|few
TGTGCCAGCTCACCACCGGTGGGGACAGGACGATACGAGCAGTACTTC
CASSPPVGTGRYEQYF
>TRBD2|TRBV19|TRBJ2-1|.
TGTGCCAGTAGTATAGGAGCCCAGGGACTAGCGGGAGTACATGAGCAGTTCTTC
CASSIGAQGLAGVHEQFF
>.|TRBV5-4|TRBJ2-7|few
TGTGCCAGCAGCCCCTCAGGGATGAGCTCCTACGAGCAGTACTTC
CASSPSGMSSYEQYF
>.|TRBV11-2|TRBJ2-2|few
TGTGCCAGCAGCTCACAGGGTAAAGGGGAGCTGTTTTTT
CASSSQGKGELFF
>.|TRBV28|TRBJ1-2|.
TGTGCCAGCAGTTTTAGTACAGGGAACTATGGCTACACCTTC
CASSFSTGNYGYTF
>TRBD2|TRBV4-3|TRBJ2-1|few
TGCGCCAGCAGCCAAGCGGGAGGGAATTACAGGGAGCAGTTCTTC
CASSQAGGNYREQFF
>.|TRBV4-3|TRBJ2-3|few
TGCGCCAGCAGCCAAGATTGGGGGGGCCGTCCCACAGATACGCAGTATTTT
CASSQDWGGRPTDTQYF